The 18 T cell receptor beta chains below were found in one sample sequenced in a study of T cells in Graves' hyperthyroidism and ophthalmopathy. Amplification of TCR beta CDR3 regions was performed using RNA transcripts as template. HTBI primers drove first-round RT-PCR of the TCR CDR3. TCRdb re-derived calls from the multiplex PCR reads in MiXCR, one entry per CDR3 protein. The data show about 290,000 distinct CDR3 sequences, approximately 18% seen once. Sequenced sample: blood. The receptors were gathered from a man aged 45-60 years with Graves' ophthalmopathy.

This clonotype was observed at least ten times. The chain is built from TRBV3-1 and TRBJ2-5; D gene unclear. Between the trimmed V and J ends, which lost 1 base and 6 bases, there was a span of 6 bases. The germline gives CDR1 LGHDT, CDR2 YNNKEL (reference sequence). The CDR3 covers 12 residues. In DNA, the CDR3 is TGTGCCAGCAGCCAAGGGGGAAAGACCCAGTACTTC. This translates into CASSQGGKTQYF.

Regarding this clonotype: A junction end diverges from the germline sequence, so it may reflect a read error. The gene calls are TRBV5-6 and TRBJ1-1; perhaps TRBD1 as D (5 bases). Germline V gives CDR1 SGHDT, CDR2 YYEEEE. The CDR3 spans 15 residues. The CDR3 bases are TGTACCAGCAGCTTGGCTGGGGCGGCCGGGGCTGAAGCTTTCTTT. This translates into CTSSLAGAAGAEAFF.

With regard to this clonotype: With a much larger clone just one base away, this may be a read error. The V and J genes are TRBV2 and TRBJ2-3, with a possible D match to TRBD2 (5 bases). Germline assignment: CDR1 SNHLY and CDR2 FYNNEI. The CDR3 is made up of 15 amino acids. DNA for the CDR3: TGTACCAGCAGCTCCGGACTGGTATTCACAGATACGCAGTATTTT. It specifies CTSSSGLVFTDTQYF.

This clonotype was found a few times. The chain employs TRBV14 and TRBJ1-6; no clear D gene. From germline, CDR1 is SGHDN and CDR2 FVKESK. Trimming took off 3 bases at V and 9 bases at J, with 18 bases between the two ends. The CDR3 spans 16 residues. CDR3 coding DNA: TGTGCCAGCAGCCAGCCCGGACTTAGCGCCGGTTCACCCCTCCACTTT. It encodes CASSQPGLSAGSPLHF.

This clonotype has more than one count but fewer than ten. The chain uses TRBV2 and TRBJ2-4; the D call may be TRBD1 or TRBD2 (6 bases each). The V gene's germline CDR1 is SNHLY and CDR2 FYNNEI. Trimming left V 7 bases short and J 6 bases short, with 13 bases between. The CDR3 has 13 residues. CDR3 nucleotides: TGTGCCAGCACTGGAGGAGGGGGAAACATTCAGTACTTC. Protein: CASTGGGGNIQYF.

This clonotype was seen many times. V is TRBV5-6 and J is TRBJ1-1; D remains ambiguous. V gave up 1 base and J gave up 1 base, with 11 bases separating them. The length of the CDR3 is 15 residues. CDR1 is SGHDT and CDR2 is YYEEEE in the germline V gene. CDR3 DNA: TGTGCCAGCAGCTTGTTTCAGAGAAAGAACACTGAAGCTTTCTTT. This sequence encodes CASSLFQRKNTEAFF.

In DNA, the CDR3 is TGTGCCAGCAGGGGGTCCGAGACCCAGTACTTC. It yields the protein CASRGSETQYF. This chain links TRBV12-3 or TRBV12-4 with TRBJ2-5; D is ambiguous. The V end was cut by 6 bases, the J end by 5 bases, with 7 bases between. This CDR3 comprises 11 residues.

The chain uses TRBV11-2 and TRBJ2-7; TRBD2 is a possible D gene (6 bases). Trimming stripped 5 bases from V and 6 bases from J, with 17 bases between. This CDR3 is 14 amino acids long. Germline V lookup: CDR1 SGHAT, CDR2 FQNNGV. The CDR3 region is CASSPGHGSSEQYF. DNA of the CDR3: TGTGCCAGCAGCCCTGGACACGGGAGCTCCGAGCAGTACTTC.

This clonotype showed up just a few times. This chain uses TRBV4-1 with TRBJ2-1; 7 positions agree with TRBD2. J gave up 6 bases and V 1 base, and 9 bases lay outside the gene matches. Germline CDR1 is MGHRA and CDR2 is YSYEKL. This CDR3 is built from 16 residues. CDR3 sequence reads: CASSQGRGSGGNEQFF. The CDR3 nucleotides read TGCGCCAGCAGCCAAGGACGCGGGAGTGGTGGCAATGAGCAGTTCTTC.

The chain carries TRBV4-2 and TRBJ1-1; D perhaps matches TRBD1 (6 bases). The V gene lost 3 bases and the J gene lost 4 bases, with 9 bases spanning the gap. CDR1 is LGHNA, CDR2 YNFKEQ, per germline. The CDR3 totals 13 residues. The CDR3 spells CASSHAGATEAFF. The CDR3 nucleotides are TGTGCCAGCAGCCATGCGGGGGCCACTGAAGCTTTCTTT.

The chain has TRBV28 and TRBJ1-2, with unresolved D. The CDR3 runs 12 residues. Germline V gene sequence: CDR1 MDHEN, CDR2 SYDVKM. V was trimmed by 5 bases and J by 5 bases, leaving 9 bases between them. The CDR3 sequence is CASSPTGYGYTF. CDR3 DNA: TGTGCCAGCAGTCCGACCGGTTATGGCTACACCTTC.

As regards this clonotype: This may come from a read error, since a much larger clone is one base off. DNA of the CDR3: TGTGCCAGCAGTTTTACTAGCGGGAGAGAGAGCGCCCCCTACGAGCAGTACTTC. This translates into CASSFTSGRESAPYEQYF. This chain joins TRBV27 and TRBJ2-7; 11 bases match TRBD2. Looked up from germline, CDR1 is MNHEY and CDR2 is SMNVEV (reference sequence). The CDR3 spans 18 residues. J gave up 2 bases and V 3 bases, and 12 bases lay outside the gene matches.

This clonotype was detected only a few times. Written as DNA, the CDR3 is TGTGCCAGCAGGAGGGGCAGGGGGCGGCAGCCCCAGCATTTT. Its translation: CASRRGRGRQPQHF. J is TRBJ1-5 and V is TRBV9; TRBD1 matches at 8 bases. The V gene's germline CDR1 is SGDLS and CDR2 YYNGEE. The trim removed 5 bases at V and 7 bases at J, leaving 8 bases unmatched. This CDR3 is built from 14 residues.

The rearrangement links TRBV6-5 to TRBJ2-1; D is uncertain. Germline V gives CDR1 MNHEY, CDR2 SVGAGI. This CDR3 is 20 amino acids long. Trimming removed 0 bases from V and 6 bases from J, with 27 bases in between. Here the CDR3 reads CASSYSMVSVLGPSGNEQFF. The CDR3 DNA reads TGTGCCAGCAGTTACTCGATGGTATCAGTTCTTGGGCCGTCGGGCAATGAGCAGTTCTTC.

This clonotype was observed a few times. V is TRBV6-1 and J is TRBJ2-3, with unresolved D. V was trimmed by 1 base and J by 0 bases, leaving 11 bases between them. Per germline, CDR1 MNHNS and CDR2 SASEGT. The CDR3 is 16 amino acids. DNA for the CDR3: TGTGCCAGCAGTGAAGACGGGTATACTAGCACAGATACGCAGTATTTT. It specifies CASSEDGYTSTDTQYF.

The J gene is TRBJ2-5, the V gene TRBV5-1; 8 bases fit TRBD1. From germline, CDR1 is SGHRS and CDR2 YFSETQ. The trim removed 0 bases at V and 2 bases at J, leaving 3 bases unmatched. The CDR3 is 15 amino acids. For the CDR3, the DNA is TGCGCCAGCAGCTTGGGGACAGGGATACAAGAGACCCAGTACTTC. It specifies CASSLGTGIQETQYF.

The V gene is TRBV28, the J gene TRBJ2-5; unclear D gene. This CDR3 is built from 14 residues. V was clipped by 3 bases and J by 2 bases, with 10 bases between them. In germline, CDR1 is MDHEN, CDR2 SYDVKM. The chain's CDR3 is CASSFLGIQETQYF. CDR3 DNA sequence: TGTGCCAGCAGTTTCTTGGGGATTCAAGAGACCCAGTACTTC.

The count of this clonotype is one. A much larger clonotype is one base distant, so this may be a read error. V and J are TRBV5-1 and TRBJ2-7; a possible D gene is TRBD1 (5 bases). The CDR3 spans 14 residues. Trimming took off 0 bases at V and 3 bases at J, with 10 bases between the two ends. Germline values: CDR1 SGHRS, CDR2 YFSETQ. CDR3: CASSLVTGNYEQYF. CDR3 DNA sequence: TGCGCCAGCAGCTTGGTAACAGGAAACTACGAGCAGTACTTC. Filled out from reference TRBV5-1 and TRBJ2-7, the complete variable domain reads KAGVTQTPRYLIKTRGQQVTLSCSPISGHRSVSWYQQTPGQGLQFLFEYFSETQRNKGNFPGRFSGRQFSNSRSEMNVSTLELGDSALYLCASSLVTGNYEQYFGPGTRLTVT.